These 8 T cell receptor beta chains originate from one sample sequenced in a study of T cell responses to AZD1222 COVID-19 vaccine. Profiling relied on immunoSEQ multiplex PCR, and the TCRdb table lists in-frame clones only, not all of them. In the table there are more than 100,000 clones, roughly 92% of which are singletons. The sequences come from peripheral blood, collected on day 0 of AZD1222 vaccination. The receptors derive from an adult in good health.

This chain uses TRBV24-1 with TRBJ2-3; 8 bases fit TRBD1. The CDR3 has 15 amino acids. CDR1 is KGHDR, CDR2 SFDVKD, per germline. The ends lost 4 bases at V and 4 bases at J; junction bases unmatched: 6. The CDR3 bases are TGTGCCACCAGTGACCAGGGGGCGAGGGCAGATACGCAGTATTTT. Translating gives CATSDQGARADTQYF.

The chain links TRBV5-4 to TRBJ2-1; tentative D call: TRBD1 (6 bases). This CDR3 spans 14 amino acids. Trimming cost V 4 bases and J 5 bases, with 13 bases left between them. Germline-derived CDR1 and CDR2 are SGHNT and YYREEE (reference sequence). Here the CDR3 DNA reads TGTGCCAGCAGCCTAACAGGGTCCCACAATGAGCAGTTCTTC. As protein: CASSLTGSHNEQFF.

As regards this clone: Its ends do not fully match the called genes, so a read error is possible. The rearrangement links TRBV6-5 to TRBJ1-1; 7 positions match TRBD1. CDR1 and CDR2 from the germline V gene are MNHEY and SVGAGI. CDR3 size: 15 residues. Here the CDR3 DNA reads TGTGCCAGCAGTACGGGGGGGCAGGGGGTTACTGGAGCTTTCTTT. This sequence encodes CASSTGGQGVTGAFF.

The rearrangement links TRBV4-3 to TRBJ1-2, with D unclear. The V end was cut by 0 bases, the J end by 4 bases, with 3 bases between. Germline V CDR1 and CDR2: LGHNA, YSLEER. The CDR3 covers 12 residues. Here the CDR3 reads CASSQDGYGYTF. CDR3 nucleotides: TGCGCCAGCAGCCAAGACGGCTATGGCTACACCTTC.

J is TRBJ2-7 and V is TRBV19, with a tentative D call TRBD2 (6 bases). The CDR3 has 13 amino acids. V lost 6 bases to trimming and J lost 3 bases, with 12 bases between them. Per germline, CDR1 LNHDA and CDR2 SQIVND (reference sequence). The DNA for the CDR3 is TGTGCCAGTAGCCGGACTAACCTCTACGAGCAGTACTTC. It is translated as CASSRTNLYEQYF.

This clone was detected only once. The V gene is TRBV2, the J gene TRBJ2-7; D might be TRBD2 (5 bases). Germline V gene sequence: CDR1 SNHLY, CDR2 FYNNEI. Trimming left V 7 bases short and J 2 bases short, with 18 bases between. The CDR3 extends over 15 amino acids. The CDR3 coding sequence is TGTGCCAGCACCCCCCCGGTGGGGAGTCCCTACGAGCAGTACTTC. Protein: CASTPPVGSPYEQYF.

V is TRBV2 and J is TRBJ2-1, with 13 bases matching TRBD2. V dropped 5 bases and J dropped 8; count of bases not matched to a gene: 6. This CDR3 has 15 amino acids. Germline-derived CDR1 and CDR2 are SNHLY and FYNNEI. DNA of the CDR3: TGTGCCAGCAGTTCACTAGCGGGAGGGCTTGATGAGCAGTTCTTC. This sequence encodes CASSSLAGGLDEQFF.

The rearrangement joins TRBV5-1 to TRBJ2-3; a possible D gene is TRBD2 (5 bases). The CDR3 consists of 15 residues. V was trimmed by 0 bases and J by 3 bases, leaving 11 bases between them. Germline V gene data show CDR1 as SGHRS and CDR2 as YFSETQ. CDR3 nucleotides: TGCGCCAGCAGCTTGGCATTAGCGAGAACAGATACGCAGTATTTT. This gives the protein CASSLALARTDTQYF.